One sample yielded the 5 T cell receptor beta chains listed below, sequenced in a study of blood T cell repertoires in COVID-19. Assay: immunoSEQ multiplex PCR; the TCRdb copy retains only in-frame clones and omits some. The profile shows 37,000 or so clones, about 88% of them singletons. Sequencing was carried out using peripheral blood. These receptors all stem from a man aged 55 to 70 with active COVID-19.

CDR3 protein: CASSPGTGSRNEQFF. CDR3 nucleotide sequence: TGTGCCAGCTCACCCGGGACAGGGAGCCGTAATGAGCAGTTCTTC. The chain carries TRBV18 and TRBJ2-1, with 9 bases identical to TRBD1. With 3 bases clipped from V and 7 bases from J, the junction kept 7 bases outside the gene matches. CDR3 size: 15 residues. CDR1 KGHSH and CDR2 LQKENI come from the germline V gene.

V is TRBV18 and J is TRBJ2-5; 8 nucleotides line up with TRBD2. The CDR3 runs to 17 residues. CDR1 and CDR2 from the germline V gene are KGHSH and LQKENI. V trimming: 2 bases; J trimming: 4 bases; junction bases outside the gene matches: 12. The CDR3, as DNA: TGTGCCAGCTCACCAGGGACTAGGTTGGGCCCAGGAGAGACCCAGTACTTC. Amino acid sequence: CASSPGTRLGPGETQYF.

V is TRBV11-2 and J is TRBJ2-5; tentative D call: TRBD2 (6 bases). CDR1 is SGHAT, CDR2 FQNNGV, per germline. V lost 8 bases and J lost 2, with 9 bases in between. This CDR3 has 12 amino acids. In DNA, the CDR3 is TGTGCCAGCGGACGGGGGCAAGAGACCCAGTACTTC. Translating gives CASGRGQETQYF.

The genes are TRBV6-2 or TRBV6-3 and TRBJ1-2, with D perhaps TRBD1 (6 bases). The CDR3 totals 17 residues. Trimming cost V 0 bases and J 4 bases, with 18 bases left between them. The germline gives CDR1 MNHEY, CDR2 SVGEGT. The CDR3 sequence is CASSYSTDRLKFYGYTF. The CDR3 DNA reads TGTGCCAGCAGTTACTCGACTGACAGGCTTAAATTCTATGGCTACACCTTC.

The chain's CDR3 is CASSPLGGIHTEAFF. CDR3 DNA: TGTGCCAGCTCACCACTGGGGGGGATTCACACTGAAGCTTTCTTT. This sequence joins TRBV18 and TRBJ1-1; D is perhaps TRBD1 (5 bases). This CDR3 contains 15 residues. The V end lost 1 base, the J end lost 3 bases, and 12 bases lay between the germline ends. Germline V gene lookup returns CDR1 KGHSH and CDR2 LQKENI.